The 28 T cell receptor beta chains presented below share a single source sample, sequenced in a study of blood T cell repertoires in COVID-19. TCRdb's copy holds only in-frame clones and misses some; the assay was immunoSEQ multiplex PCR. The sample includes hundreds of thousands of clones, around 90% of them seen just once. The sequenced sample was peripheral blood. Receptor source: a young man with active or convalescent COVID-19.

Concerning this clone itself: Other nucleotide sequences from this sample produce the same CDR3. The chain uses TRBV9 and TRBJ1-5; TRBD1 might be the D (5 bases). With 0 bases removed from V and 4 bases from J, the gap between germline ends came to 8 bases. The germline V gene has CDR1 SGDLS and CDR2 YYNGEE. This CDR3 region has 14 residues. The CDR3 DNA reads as TGTGCCAGCAGCGTAGGCGGGGGAAATCAGCCCCAGCATTTT. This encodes CASSVGGGNQPQHF. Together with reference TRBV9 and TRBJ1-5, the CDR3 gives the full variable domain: DSGVTQTPKHLITATGQRVTLRCSPRSGDLSVYWYQQSLDQGLQFLIQYYNGEERAKGNILERFSAQQFPDLHSELNLSSLELGDSALYFCASSVGGGNQPQHFGDGTRLSIL.

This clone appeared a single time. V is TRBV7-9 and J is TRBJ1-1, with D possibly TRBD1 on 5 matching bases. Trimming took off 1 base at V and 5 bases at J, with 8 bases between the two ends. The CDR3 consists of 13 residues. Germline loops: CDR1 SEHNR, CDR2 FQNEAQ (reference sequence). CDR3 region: CASSLDGGTEAFF. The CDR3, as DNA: TGTGCCAGCAGCTTAGACGGGGGAACTGAAGCTTTCTTT.

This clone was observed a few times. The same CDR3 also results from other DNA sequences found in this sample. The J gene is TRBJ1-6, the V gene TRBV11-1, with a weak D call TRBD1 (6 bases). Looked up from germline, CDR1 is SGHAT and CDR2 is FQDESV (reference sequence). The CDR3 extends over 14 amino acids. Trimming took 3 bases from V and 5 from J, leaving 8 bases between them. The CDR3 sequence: CASSFRGNNSPLHF. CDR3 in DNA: TGTGCCAGCAGCTTCAGGGGAAATAATTCACCCCTCCACTTT.

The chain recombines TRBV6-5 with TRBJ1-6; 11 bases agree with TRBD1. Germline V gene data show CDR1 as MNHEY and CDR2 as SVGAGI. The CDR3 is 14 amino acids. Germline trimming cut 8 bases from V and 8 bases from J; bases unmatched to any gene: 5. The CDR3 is CASFRGQGDSPLHF. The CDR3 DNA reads TGTGCCAGCTTCAGGGGACAGGGGGATTCACCCCTCCACTTT.

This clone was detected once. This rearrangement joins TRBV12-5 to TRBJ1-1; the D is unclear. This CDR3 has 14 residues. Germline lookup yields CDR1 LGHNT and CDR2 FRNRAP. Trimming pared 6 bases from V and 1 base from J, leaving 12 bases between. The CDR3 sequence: CASGTLLRNTEAFF. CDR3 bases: TGTGCTAGTGGCACCCTTTTGAGGAACACTGAAGCTTTCTTT.

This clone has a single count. CDR3 in amino acids: CAIRVAGGGGTDTQYF. CDR3 sequence (DNA): TGTGCCATCAGAGTAGCGGGGGGGGGCGGCACAGATACGCAGTATTTT. The chain is built from TRBV10-3 and TRBJ2-3; 11 nucleotides agree with TRBD2. Trimming took 6 bases from V and 1 from J; bases not matched to a gene: 6. The germline V gene encodes CDR1 ENHRY and CDR2 SYGVKD. The CDR3 sequence is 16 residues long.

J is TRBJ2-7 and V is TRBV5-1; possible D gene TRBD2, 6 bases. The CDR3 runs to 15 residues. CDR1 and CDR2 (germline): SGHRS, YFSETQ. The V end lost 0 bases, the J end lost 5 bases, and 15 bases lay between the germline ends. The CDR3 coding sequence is TGCGCCAGCAGCTTGGCCATGGAGGGGAGCCACGAGCAGTACTTC. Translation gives CASSLAMEGSHEQYF.

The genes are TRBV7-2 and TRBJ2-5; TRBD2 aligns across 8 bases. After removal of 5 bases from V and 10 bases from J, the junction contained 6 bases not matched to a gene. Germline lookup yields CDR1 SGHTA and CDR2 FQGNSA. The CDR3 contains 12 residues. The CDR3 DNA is TGTGCCAGCAGCCTCGGGGGGGCCGACCAGTACTTC. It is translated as CASSLGGADQYF.

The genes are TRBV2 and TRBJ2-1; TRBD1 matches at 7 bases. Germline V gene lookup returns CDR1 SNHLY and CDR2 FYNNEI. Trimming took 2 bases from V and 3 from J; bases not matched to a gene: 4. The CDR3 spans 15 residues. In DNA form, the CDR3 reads TGTGCCAGCAGTGAATCCGGGACAGACTACAATGAGCAGTTCTTC. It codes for CASSESGTDYNEQFF.

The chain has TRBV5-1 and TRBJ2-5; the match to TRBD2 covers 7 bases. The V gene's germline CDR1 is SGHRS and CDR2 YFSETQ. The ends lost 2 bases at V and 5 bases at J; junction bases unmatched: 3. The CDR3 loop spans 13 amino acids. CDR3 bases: TGCGCCAGCAGCTTTATGGGGGGGGAGACCCAGTACTTC. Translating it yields CASSFMGGETQYF.

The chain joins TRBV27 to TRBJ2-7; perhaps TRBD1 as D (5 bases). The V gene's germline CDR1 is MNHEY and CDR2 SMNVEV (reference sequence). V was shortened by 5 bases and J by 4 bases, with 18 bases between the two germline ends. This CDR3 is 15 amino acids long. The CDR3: CASSLKGPGFYEQYF. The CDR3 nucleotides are TGTGCCAGCAGTCTCAAAGGCCCAGGGTTTTACGAGCAGTACTTC.

This CDR3 reads CASTTSRTGAGELFF. CDR3 DNA: TGTGCCAGCACTACCAGCCGGACAGGGGCCGGGGAGCTGTTTTTT. The rearrangement joins TRBV27 to TRBJ2-2; 9 bases match TRBD1. The CDR3 spans 15 residues. Trimming at V came to 7 bases and at J to 6 bases, leaving 9 bases not matched to a gene. Germline lookup yields CDR1 MNHEY and CDR2 SMNVEV (reference sequence).

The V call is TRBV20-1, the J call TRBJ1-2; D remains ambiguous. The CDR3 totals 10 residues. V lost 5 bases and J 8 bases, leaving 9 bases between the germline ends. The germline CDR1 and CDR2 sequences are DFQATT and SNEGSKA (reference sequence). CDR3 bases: TGCAGTGCTTGGGCGGGCGGCTACACCTTC. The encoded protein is CSAWAGGYTF.

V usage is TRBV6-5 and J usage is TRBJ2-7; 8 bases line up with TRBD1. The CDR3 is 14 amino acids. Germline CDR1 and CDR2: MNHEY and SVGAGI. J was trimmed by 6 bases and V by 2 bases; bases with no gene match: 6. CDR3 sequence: CASSYGQGAGEQYF. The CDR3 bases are TGTGCCAGCAGTTACGGGCAGGGGGCGGGCGAGCAGTACTTC.

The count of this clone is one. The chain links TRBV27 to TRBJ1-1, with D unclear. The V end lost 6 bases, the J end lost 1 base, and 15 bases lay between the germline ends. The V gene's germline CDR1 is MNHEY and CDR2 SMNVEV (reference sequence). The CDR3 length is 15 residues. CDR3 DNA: TGTGCCAGCAGACGAACGGCGGTTTCGAACACTGAAGCTTTCTTT. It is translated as CASRRTAVSNTEAFF.

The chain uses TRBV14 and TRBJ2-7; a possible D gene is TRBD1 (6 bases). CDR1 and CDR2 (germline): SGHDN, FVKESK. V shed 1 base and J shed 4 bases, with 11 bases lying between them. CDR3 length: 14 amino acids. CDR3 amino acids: CASSQGGHPYEQYF. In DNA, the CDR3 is TGTGCCAGCAGCCAAGGGGGGCATCCGTACGAGCAGTACTTC.

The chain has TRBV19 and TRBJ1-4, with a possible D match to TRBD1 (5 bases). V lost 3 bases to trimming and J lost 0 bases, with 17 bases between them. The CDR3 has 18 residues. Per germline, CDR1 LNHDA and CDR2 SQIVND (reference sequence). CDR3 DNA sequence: TGTGCCAGTAGTATGTACCTAGGGGCATGGGCAACTAATGAAAAACTGTTTTTT. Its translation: CASSMYLGAWATNEKLFF.

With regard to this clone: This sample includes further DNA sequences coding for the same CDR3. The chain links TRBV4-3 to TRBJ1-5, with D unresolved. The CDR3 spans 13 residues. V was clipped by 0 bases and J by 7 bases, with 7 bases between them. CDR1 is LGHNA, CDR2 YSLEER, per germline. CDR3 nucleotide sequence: TGCGCCAGCAGCCAAGATCGAGGACAGCCCCAGCATTTT. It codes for CASSQDRGQPQHF.

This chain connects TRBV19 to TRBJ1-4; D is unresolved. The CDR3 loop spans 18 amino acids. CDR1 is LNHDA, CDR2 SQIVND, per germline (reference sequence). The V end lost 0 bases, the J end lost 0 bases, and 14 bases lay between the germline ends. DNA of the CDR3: TGTGCCAGTAGTATAGATCCACTTCCGCAACCAACTAATGAAAAACTGTTTTTT. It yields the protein CASSIDPLPQPTNEKLFF.

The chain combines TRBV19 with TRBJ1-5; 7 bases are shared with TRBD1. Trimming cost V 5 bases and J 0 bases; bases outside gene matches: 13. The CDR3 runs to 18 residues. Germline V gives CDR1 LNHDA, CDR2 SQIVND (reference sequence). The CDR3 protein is CASSRWGQSDGSNQPQHF. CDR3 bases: TGTGCCAGTAGTCGATGGGGACAGTCTGACGGTAGCAATCAGCCCCAGCATTTT.

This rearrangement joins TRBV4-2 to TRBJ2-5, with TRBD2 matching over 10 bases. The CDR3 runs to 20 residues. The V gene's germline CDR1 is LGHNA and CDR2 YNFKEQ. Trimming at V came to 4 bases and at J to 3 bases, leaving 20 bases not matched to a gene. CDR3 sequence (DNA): TGTGCCAGCAGCCTGGTTTTGGTAGCGGGGGGCCGGGTGCCCAAAGAGACCCAGTACTTC. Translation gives CASSLVLVAGGRVPKETQYF.

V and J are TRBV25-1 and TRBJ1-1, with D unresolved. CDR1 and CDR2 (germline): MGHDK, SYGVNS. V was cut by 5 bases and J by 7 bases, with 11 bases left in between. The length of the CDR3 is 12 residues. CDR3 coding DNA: TGTGCCAGCAGTAGCGGATCAAGTGAAGCTTTCTTT. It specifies CASSSGSSEAFF. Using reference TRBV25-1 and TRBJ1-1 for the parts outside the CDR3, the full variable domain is EADIYQTPRYLVIGTGKKITLECSQTMGHDKMYWYQQDPGMELHLIHYSYGVNSTEKGDLSSESTVSRIRTEHFPLTLESARPSHTSQYLCASSSGSSEAFFGQGTRLTVV.

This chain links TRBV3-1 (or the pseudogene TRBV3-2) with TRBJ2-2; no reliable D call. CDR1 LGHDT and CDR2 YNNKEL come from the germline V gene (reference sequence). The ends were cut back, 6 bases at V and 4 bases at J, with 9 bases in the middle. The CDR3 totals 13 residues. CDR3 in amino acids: CASRLGVTGELFF. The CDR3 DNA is TGTGCCAGCAGGCTAGGAGTCACCGGGGAGCTGTTTTTT.

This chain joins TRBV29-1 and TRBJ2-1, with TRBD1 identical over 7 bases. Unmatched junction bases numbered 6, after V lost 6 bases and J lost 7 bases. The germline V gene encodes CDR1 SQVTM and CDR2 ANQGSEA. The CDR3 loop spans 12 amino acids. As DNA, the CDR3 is TGCAGCGTCGAGACAGGGTCAAATGAGCAGTTCTTC. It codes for CSVETGSNEQFF.

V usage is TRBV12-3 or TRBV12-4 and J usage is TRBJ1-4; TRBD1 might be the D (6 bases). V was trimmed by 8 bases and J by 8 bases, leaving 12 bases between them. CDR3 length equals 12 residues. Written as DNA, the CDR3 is TGTGCCAGCGCAACAGGGATAGAAAAACTGTTTTTT. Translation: CASATGIEKLFF.

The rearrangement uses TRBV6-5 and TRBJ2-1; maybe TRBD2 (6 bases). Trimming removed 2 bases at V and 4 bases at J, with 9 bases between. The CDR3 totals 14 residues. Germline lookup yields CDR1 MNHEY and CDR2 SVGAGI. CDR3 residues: CASSYGGGYNEQFF. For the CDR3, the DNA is TGTGCCAGCAGTTACGGTGGGGGGTACAATGAGCAGTTCTTC.

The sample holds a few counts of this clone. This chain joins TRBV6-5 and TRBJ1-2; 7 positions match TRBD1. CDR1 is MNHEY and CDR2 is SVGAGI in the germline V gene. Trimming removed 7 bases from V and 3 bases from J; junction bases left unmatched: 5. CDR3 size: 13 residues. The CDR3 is CASTRGEDYGYTF. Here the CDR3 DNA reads TGTGCCAGCACCAGGGGGGAGGACTATGGCTACACCTTC.

The CDR3 DNA reads as TGTGCCATCTCAGCGGGGGGTCACCAAGAGACCCAGTACTTC. Its protein product is CAISAGGHQETQYF. This rearrangement joins TRBV10-3 to TRBJ2-5, with 9 bases fitting TRBD2. There are 14 residues in the CDR3. Germline trimming cut 8 bases from V and 0 bases from J; bases unmatched to any gene: 4. Germline values: CDR1 ENHRY, CDR2 SYGVKD.